The clone carrying this T cell receptor beta chain was detected only once. Its antigen is currently unknown. Sequencing used immunoSEQ multiplex PCR; TCRdb keeps in-frame clones, though not all of them. The data contain 500,000 or so clones, more than 95% of them seen just once; the ten biggest clones take up about 0.067%. These data originate in a study of shared clonotypes between healthy human individuals. Points from the study as a whole: For sorted subsets, rarefaction showed incomplete sequencing despite large depth.

Trimming stripped 6 bases from V and 3 bases from J, with 18 bases between. Germline CDR1 KGHSH, CDR2 LQKENI. This CDR3 contains 17 residues. This receptor was identified in a woman under 40 in good health. What was sequenced was naive CD4+ T cells sorted from blood. As for subset: CD45RA+ positively selected. The V and J genes are TRBV18 and TRBJ2-6; D not resolved. Here the CDR3 DNA reads TGTGCCAGCTCCCCGACAAGGCACCTCGATGGGGCCAACGTCCTGACTTTC. Protein sequence: CASSPTRHLDGANVLTF.